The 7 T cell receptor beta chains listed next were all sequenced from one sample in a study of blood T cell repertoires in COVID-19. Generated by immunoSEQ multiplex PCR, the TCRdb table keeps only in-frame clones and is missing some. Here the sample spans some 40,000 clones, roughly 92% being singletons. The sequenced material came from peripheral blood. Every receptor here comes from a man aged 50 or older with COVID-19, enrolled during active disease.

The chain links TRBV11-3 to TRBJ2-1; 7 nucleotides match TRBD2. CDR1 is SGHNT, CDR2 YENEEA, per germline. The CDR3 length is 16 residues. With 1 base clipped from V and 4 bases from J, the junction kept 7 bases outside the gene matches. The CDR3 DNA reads TGTGCCAGCAGCTTAGGGCTAGCGGTAAGATACAATGAGCAGTTCTTC. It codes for CASSLGLAVRYNEQFF.

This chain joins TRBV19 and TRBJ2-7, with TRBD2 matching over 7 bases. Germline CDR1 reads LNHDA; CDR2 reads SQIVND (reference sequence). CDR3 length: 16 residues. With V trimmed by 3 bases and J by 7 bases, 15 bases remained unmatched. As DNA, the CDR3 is TGTGCCAGTAGTATCCAGAGCGGGATTGGTTCGGGGGAGCAGTACTTC. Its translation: CASSIQSGIGSGEQYF.

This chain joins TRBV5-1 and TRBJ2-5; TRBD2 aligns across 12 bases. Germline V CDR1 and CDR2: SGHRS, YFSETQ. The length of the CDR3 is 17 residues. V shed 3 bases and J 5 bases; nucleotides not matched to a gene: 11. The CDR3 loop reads CASSYWTSGTLGETQYF. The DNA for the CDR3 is TGCGCCAGCAGCTATTGGACTAGCGGGACCCTCGGGGAGACCCAGTACTTC.

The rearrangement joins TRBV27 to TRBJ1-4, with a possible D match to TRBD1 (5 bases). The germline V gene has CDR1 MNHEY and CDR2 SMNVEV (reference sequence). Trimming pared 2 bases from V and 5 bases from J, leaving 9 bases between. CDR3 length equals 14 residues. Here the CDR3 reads CASSLGAGNEKLFF. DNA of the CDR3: TGTGCCAGCAGTTTAGGGGCGGGGAATGAAAAACTGTTTTTT.

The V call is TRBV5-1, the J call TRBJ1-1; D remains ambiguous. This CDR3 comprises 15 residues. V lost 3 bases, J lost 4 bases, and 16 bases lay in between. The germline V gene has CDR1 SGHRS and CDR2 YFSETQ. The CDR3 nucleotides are TGCGCCAGCAGCTCAGGACGGGGTCCACCCACTGAAGCTTTCTTT. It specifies CASSSGRGPPTEAFF. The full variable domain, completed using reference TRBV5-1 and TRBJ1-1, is KAGVTQTPRYLIKTRGQQVTLSCSPISGHRSVSWYQQTPGQGLQFLFEYFSETQRNKGNFPGRFSGRQFSNSRSEMNVSTLELGDSALYLCASSSGRGPPTEAFFGQGTRLTVV.

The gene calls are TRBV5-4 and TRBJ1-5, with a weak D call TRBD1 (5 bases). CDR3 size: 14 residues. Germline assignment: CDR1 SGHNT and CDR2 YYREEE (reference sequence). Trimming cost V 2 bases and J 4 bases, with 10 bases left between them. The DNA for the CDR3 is TGTGCCAGCAGCTTAGACAGACGAAATCAGCCCCAGCATTTT. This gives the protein CASSLDRRNQPQHF.

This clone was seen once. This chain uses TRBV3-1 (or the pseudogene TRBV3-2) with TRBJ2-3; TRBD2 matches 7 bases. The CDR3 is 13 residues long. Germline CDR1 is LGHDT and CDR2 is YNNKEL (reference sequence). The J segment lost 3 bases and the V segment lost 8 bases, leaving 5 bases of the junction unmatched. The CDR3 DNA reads TGTGCCAGCGGGGCGGGGGAGACAGATACGCAGTATTTT. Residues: CASGAGETDTQYF.